This TCR beta chain is from a study of blood T cell repertoires in COVID-19. In the study overall: Donors in the United States, Italy and Spain gave samples during acute or convalescent COVID-19.

Sequencing was performed with immunoSEQ multiplex PCR; in TCRdb, only in-frame clones are kept and a portion is missing. The profile shows about 110,000 clones, roughly 80% of them singletons. Germline values: CDR1 MNHEY, CDR2 SMNVEV (reference sequence). Trimming removed 6 bases at V and 6 bases at J, with 12 bases between. This CDR3 comprises 12 residues. The clonotype comes from a woman aged 55-69 years with acute or convalescent COVID-19. The chain couples TRBV27 to TRBJ2-7; tentative D call: TRBD2 (5 bases). What was sequenced was peripheral blood. CDR3: CASSRTESEQYF. The CDR3 nucleotides are TGTGCCAGCAGCAGGACTGAGTCCGAGCAGTACTTC.